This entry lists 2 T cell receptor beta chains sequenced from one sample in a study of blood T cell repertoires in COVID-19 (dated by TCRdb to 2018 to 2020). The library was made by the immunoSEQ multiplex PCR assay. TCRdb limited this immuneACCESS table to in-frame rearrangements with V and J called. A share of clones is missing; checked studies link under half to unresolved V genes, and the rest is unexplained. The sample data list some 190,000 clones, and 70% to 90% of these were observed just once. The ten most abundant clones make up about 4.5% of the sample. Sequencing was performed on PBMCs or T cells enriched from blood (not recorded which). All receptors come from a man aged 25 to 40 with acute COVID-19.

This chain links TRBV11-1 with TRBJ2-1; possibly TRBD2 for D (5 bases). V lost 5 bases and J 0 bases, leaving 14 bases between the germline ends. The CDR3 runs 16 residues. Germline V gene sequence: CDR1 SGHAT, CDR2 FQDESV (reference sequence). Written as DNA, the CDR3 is TGTGCCAGCAGCCAGGACTGGCAGGCCTCCTACAATGAGCAGTTCTTC. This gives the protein CASSQDWQASYNEQFF.

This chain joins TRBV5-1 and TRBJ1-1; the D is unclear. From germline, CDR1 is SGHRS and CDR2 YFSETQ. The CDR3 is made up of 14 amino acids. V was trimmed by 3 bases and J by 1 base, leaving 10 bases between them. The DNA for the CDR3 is TGCGCCAGCAGCTATACAGTCACGAACACTGAAGCTTTCTTT. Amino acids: CASSYTVTNTEAFF.